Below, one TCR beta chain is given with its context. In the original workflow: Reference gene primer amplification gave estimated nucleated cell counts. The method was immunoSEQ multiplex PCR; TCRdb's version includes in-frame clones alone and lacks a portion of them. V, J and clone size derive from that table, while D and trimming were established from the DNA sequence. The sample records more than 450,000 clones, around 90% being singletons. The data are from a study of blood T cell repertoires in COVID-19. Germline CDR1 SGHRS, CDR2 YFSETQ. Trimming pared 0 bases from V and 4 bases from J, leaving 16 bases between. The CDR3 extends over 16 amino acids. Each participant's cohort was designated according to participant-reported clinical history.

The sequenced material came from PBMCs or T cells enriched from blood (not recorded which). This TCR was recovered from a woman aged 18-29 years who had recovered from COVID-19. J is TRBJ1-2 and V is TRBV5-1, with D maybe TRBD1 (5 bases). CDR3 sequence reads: CASSLAFGGGVYGYTF. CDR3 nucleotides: TGCGCCAGCAGCTTGGCCTTTGGTGGGGGGGTCTATGGCTACACCTTC.